The present T cell receptor beta chain was sequenced within a study of blood T cell repertoires in COVID-19. The wider study: The origin of the acute and convalescent COVID-19 samples was the United States, Italy and Spain. The analysed material was cDNA or gDNA that came from T cells, B-cell-depleted T cells, or PBMCs.

Unmatched junction bases numbered 8, after V lost 2 bases and J lost 4 bases. The CDR3 consists of 16 residues. CDR1 SGDLS and CDR2 YYNGEE come from the germline V gene. Ages ranged from about 18 to 89 years, with residence in approximately 25 US areas. Sequencing used immunoSEQ multiplex PCR; TCRdb keeps in-frame clones, though not all of them. The sample lists around 300,000 clones, approximately 89% seen once, with around 9% in the top ten. This chain uses TRBV9 with TRBJ1-2; 10 bases align to TRBD1. Sequencing was carried out using PBMCs or T cells enriched from blood (not recorded which). The origin of this receptor is a woman in her 30s who had recovered from COVID-19. CDR3 loop: CASSVLDRDRGYGYTF. The CDR3 DNA reads TGTGCCAGCAGCGTTCTTGACCGGGACAGGGGCTATGGCTACACCTTC.